This TCR beta chain was profiled in a study of regulatory T cells in long-lasting Graves disease. In this sample, this clonotype turned up a few times. Antigen specificity is unknown. Time point defined: newly diagnosed GD, antithyroid drugs for less than 3 months. PBMC-derived RNA was used for the TCR library. Study results and caveats: The study found persistent patients shared more public clonotypes (about 3,000) than new patients (approximately 970). Newly diagnosed Graves' patients exceeded persistent ones in TCR diversity. Only a small sample size was used, which may have cut accuracy.

V lost 0 bases to trimming and J lost 4 bases; unmatched junction nucleotides: 10. CDR1 is MGHRA, CDR2 YSYEKL, per germline. The CDR3 length is 17 residues. Combining iRepertoire HTBI primers with Arm-PCR of CDR3 regions, the authors built TCR beta libraries. TCRdb processed the multiplex PCR reads anew with MiXCR; each CDR3 protein has one entry. The sample holds about 450,000 distinct CDR3 sequences, 14% seen once. The data also belong to a second study, concerning T cells in Graves' hyperthyroidism and ophthalmopathy. That work contributes: Initially, a first-round RT-PCR of the TCR CDR3 employed the HTBI primer set.

The TCR sequence derives from a woman aged 45-65 years with Graves disease. J is TRBJ2-7 and V is TRBV4-1; TRBD2 matches at 9 bases. The source material was peripheral blood mononuclear cells (PBMCs), sampled at new diagnosis, from a patient treated with antithyroid drugs. The CDR3 DNA follows: TGCGCCAGCAGCCAAGACCAAGTTGGACTAGCGCCATACGAGCAGTACTTC. As protein: CASSQDQVGLAPYEQYF.